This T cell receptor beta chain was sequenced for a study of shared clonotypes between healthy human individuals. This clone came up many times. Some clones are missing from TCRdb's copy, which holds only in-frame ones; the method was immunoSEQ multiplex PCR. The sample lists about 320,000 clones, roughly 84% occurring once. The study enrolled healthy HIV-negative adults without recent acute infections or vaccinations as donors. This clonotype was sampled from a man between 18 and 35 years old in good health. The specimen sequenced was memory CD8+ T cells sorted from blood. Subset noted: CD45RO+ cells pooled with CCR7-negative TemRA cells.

CDR3: CASSEGLPHEQFF. CDR3 DNA sequence: TGTGCCAGCAGCGAAGGACTCCCCCATGAGCAGTTCTTC. J is TRBJ2-1 and V is TRBV11-3; tentatively, D is TRBD2 (5 bases). The germline V gene has CDR1 SGHNT and CDR2 YENEEA. V shed 5 bases and J shed 8 bases, with 13 bases lying between them. The CDR3 covers 13 residues.